This T cell receptor (beta chain) was captured by sequencing in a study of control samples from healthy donors and cancer patients. Assay used: immunoSEQ multiplex PCR; TCRdb lists only in-frame clones, some missing. Of about 130,000 clones listed, roughly 90% are singletons. The CDR3 extends over 11 amino acids. V was pared by 2 bases and J by 7 bases, with 5 bases between. Per germline, CDR1 SNHLY and CDR2 FYNNEI. As for this clone: Different DNA sequences within this sample yield the same CDR3.

This chain uses TRBV2 with TRBJ1-2; D gene uncertain. The receptor comes from a woman in her forties or fifties in good health. Material: blood. CDR3 sequence reads: CASSESGGYTF. The CDR3 coding sequence is TGTGCCAGCAGTGAAAGCGGTGGCTACACCTTC.